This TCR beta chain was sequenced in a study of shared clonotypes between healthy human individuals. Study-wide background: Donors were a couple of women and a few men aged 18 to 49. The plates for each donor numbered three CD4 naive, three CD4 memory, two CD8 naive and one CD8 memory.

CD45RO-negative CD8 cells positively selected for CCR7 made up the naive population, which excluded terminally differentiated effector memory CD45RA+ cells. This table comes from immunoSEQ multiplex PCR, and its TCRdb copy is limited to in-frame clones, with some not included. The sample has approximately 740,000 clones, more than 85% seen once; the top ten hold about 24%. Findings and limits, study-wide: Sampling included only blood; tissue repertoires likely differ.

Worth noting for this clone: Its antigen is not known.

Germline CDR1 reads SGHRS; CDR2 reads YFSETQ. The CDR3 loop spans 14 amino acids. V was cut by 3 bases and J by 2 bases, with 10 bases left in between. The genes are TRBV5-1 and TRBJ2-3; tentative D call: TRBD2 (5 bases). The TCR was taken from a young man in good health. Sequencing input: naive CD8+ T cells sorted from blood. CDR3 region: CASSSRDNTDTQYF. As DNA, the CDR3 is TGCGCCAGCAGCTCCCGGGATAACACAGATACGCAGTATTTT.